This entry is about one T cell receptor (beta chain). The entry originates in a study of cytomegalovirus exposure and HLA in healthy donors. V gave up 4 bases and J gave up 7 bases, with 9 bases separating them. The CDR3 has 12 residues. CDR1 SGDLS and CDR2 YYNGEE come from the germline V gene. PCR amplification relied on 60 Vbeta primers (plus 13 Jbeta primers). Study processing details: Roughly 80 million unique TCR beta chains, 9 million to 11 million shared, were counted in a later analysis. Here immunoSEQ multiplex PCR was the method, and the copy in TCRdb shows in-frame clones only, minus some. V and J calls and clone size are copied from that table; D and trimming were computed from the DNA. The sample includes some 170,000 clones, 80% to 85% of them seen just once.

Sequencing used PBMCs. This clonotype was sampled from a woman aged 25 to 39 in good health and CMV-seronegative. The J gene is TRBJ2-4, the V gene TRBV9; possible D gene TRBD2, 6 bases. CDR3 DNA sequence: TGTGCCAGCAGCTCGGCGGGGAACATTCAGTACTTC. Residues: CASSSAGNIQYF.